The T cell receptor (beta chain) described here comes from a study of blood T cells in healthy people across ages. This clonotype appeared a few times. The junction had 6 bases not matched to a gene; V was cut back by 6 bases and J by 1 base. The CDR3 length is 14 residues. Germline values: CDR1 MDHEN, CDR2 SYDVKM. A second PCR of about 6 to 11 cycles used a sample-barcoded 5' primer and a J-beta primer mix. Tags on each cDNA molecule came from a template-switch adaptor with 12 random nucleotides. TCRdb independently ran MiXCR on the 5' RACE reads; one entry per CDR3 protein. The data hold more than 900,000 distinct CDR3 sequences, with approximately 25% observed a single time. Caucasian individuals from Russia who were healthy and aged about 6 to 90 acted as donors. Isolated per sample were at least 6 million PBMCs. These sequences were also reported in another study, on T cells of mothers and their children. That work states: Barcodes and 2-4 random nucleotides were added by M1S in the second PCR.

This chain connects TRBV28 to TRBJ2-7, with TRBD1 identical over 7 bases. The sequence came from a girl aged 2 to 10 in good health. The specimen was blood. This chain's CDR3 is CASRDRDRSYEQYF. CDR3 DNA sequence: TGTGCCAGCAGAGACCGGGACAGATCCTACGAGCAGTACTTC.